This entry lists 18 T cell receptor beta chains sequenced from one sample in a study of T cell repertoires in cytomegalovirus infection. Each CDR3 protein is one row after TCRdb ran MiXCR on the reads. Of over 150,000 distinct CDR3 sequences listed, roughly a sixth are singletons. Sequencing input: CD8+ T cells from PBMCs. Source of these receptors: a human donor in good health (CMV status not recorded). Some clones in this sample may be carry-over from other donors' samples.

This clonotype was seen a few times. The chain employs TRBV29-1 and TRBJ2-7; D might be TRBD2 (6 bases). Trimming took off 7 bases at V and 0 bases at J, with 13 bases between the two ends. From germline, CDR1 is SQVTM and CDR2 ANQGSEA. This CDR3 is 13 amino acids long. CDR3 nucleotide sequence: TGCAGCGCCGGGGGACGGAGCTCCTACGAGCAGTACTTC. Translated, it gives CSAGGRSSYEQYF.

CDR3 in amino acids: CASSQDEPYEQYF. The CDR3 region has the DNA TGTGCCAGCAGCCAAGATGAGCCCTACGAGCAGTACTTC. This chain uses TRBV14 with TRBJ2-7; D call uncertain. Trimming removed 0 bases at V and 2 bases at J, with 5 bases between. Germline-derived CDR1 and CDR2 are SGHDN and FVKESK. The CDR3 totals 13 residues.

J is TRBJ1-5 and V is TRBV7-9; D might be TRBD1 (5 bases). Trimming stripped 4 bases from V and 5 bases from J, with 15 bases between. The CDR3 covers 15 residues. From germline, CDR1 is SEHNR and CDR2 FQNEAQ (reference sequence). The CDR3 DNA follows: TGTGCCAGCAGCTGGGGGGACGGGGGAGATCAGCCCCAGCATTTT. This translates into CASSWGDGGDQPQHF.

In its sample, this clonotype was seen a few times. The chain carries TRBV7-6 and TRBJ2-1; 13 bases align to TRBD2. This CDR3 spans 18 amino acids. V lost 3 bases to trimming and J lost 9 bases; unmatched junction nucleotides: 14. Looked up from germline, CDR1 is SGHVS and CDR2 is FNYEAQ. The CDR3 region is CASSLRLAGGSMDGEQFF. DNA for the CDR3: TGTGCCAGCAGCTTGAGACTAGCGGGGGGTTCCATGGATGGTGAGCAGTTCTTC.

The chain links TRBV7-6 to TRBJ2-7, with D maybe TRBD1 (5 bases). Between the trimmed V and J ends, which lost 5 bases and 1 base, there was a span of 12 bases. The CDR3 extends over 14 amino acids. CDR1 and CDR2 from the germline V gene are SGHVS and FNYEAQ. Here the CDR3 reads CASSLTDTSYEQYF. The CDR3 bases are TGTGCCAGCAGCCTGACAGATACATCCTACGAGCAGTACTTC.

The rearrangement links TRBV7-2 to TRBJ1-6, with a tentative D call TRBD1 (6 bases). V lost 8 bases to trimming and J lost 10 bases, with 18 bases between them. This CDR3 region has 14 residues. Germline CDR1 and CDR2: SGHTA and FQGNSA. The CDR3 loop is CASGYTGPGSPLHF. In DNA form, the CDR3 reads TGTGCCAGCGGATATACAGGGCCCGGGTCACCCCTCCACTTT.

This clonotype has more than one count but fewer than ten. The chain carries TRBV15 and TRBJ2-3; D is possibly TRBD1 (5 bases). The V gene lost 3 bases and the J gene lost 4 bases, with 11 bases spanning the gap. The CDR3 is 14 residues long. Germline-derived CDR1 and CDR2 are LNHNV and YYDKDF (reference sequence). The CDR3 spells CATSSGRGADTQYF. The CDR3 DNA reads as TGTGCCACCAGCAGCGGTAGGGGCGCAGATACGCAGTATTTT.

This clonotype appeared a few times. The chain combines TRBV7-8 with TRBJ1-6; D possibly corresponds to TRBD1 (5 bases). Germline loops: CDR1 SGHVS, CDR2 FQNEAQ. The length of the CDR3 is 15 residues. The V end was cut by 1 base, the J end by 6 bases, with 10 bases between. The CDR3 loop is CASSLERQSNSPLHF. CDR3 nucleotide sequence: TGTGCCAGCAGCTTAGAGCGACAGTCTAATTCACCCCTCCACTTT.

The table lists this clonotype with a few counts. The genes are TRBV10-3 and TRBJ2-5; 8 bases are a match to TRBD1. The ends lost 2 bases at V and 5 bases at J; junction bases unmatched: 4. This CDR3 is built from 14 residues. Germline V gene sequence: CDR1 ENHRY, CDR2 SYGVKD. CDR3 DNA: TGTGCCATCAGTGAGCTTTGGACAGGGGAGACCCAGTACTTC. It specifies CAISELWTGETQYF.

This clonotype was counted a few times. This chain links TRBV28 with TRBJ2-2; maybe TRBD1 (6 bases). This CDR3 is 15 amino acids long. From germline, CDR1 is MDHEN and CDR2 SYDVKM. Deletions cut 6 bases from V and 1 base from J, with 12 bases between. The chain's CDR3 is CASSALTGNTGELFF. CDR3 DNA: TGTGCCAGCAGCGCCTTGACAGGGAACACCGGGGAGCTGTTTTTT.

The gene calls are TRBV7-9 and TRBJ2-3; D is possibly TRBD1 (7 bases). This CDR3 comprises 17 residues. Germline lookup yields CDR1 SEHNR and CDR2 FQNEAQ (reference sequence). Trimming pared 6 bases from V and 5 bases from J, leaving 24 bases between. CDR3 protein: CASRSPVEGARVDTQYF. CDR3 sequence (DNA): TGTGCCAGCAGATCCCCAGTGGAGGGGGCAAGGGTAGATACGCAGTATTTT.

This chain links TRBV6-1 with TRBJ2-1; the match to TRBD1 covers 8 bases. The CDR3 is 17 amino acids. Per the germline V gene, CDR1 is MNHNS and CDR2 is SASEGT. V was clipped by 1 base and J by 2 bases; unmatched bases: 7. For the CDR3, the DNA is TGTGCCAGCAGTGAAGGAATCGAGACAGGGGCCTACAATGAGCAGTTCTTC. Encoded protein: CASSEGIETGAYNEQFF.

The chain uses TRBV7-2 and TRBJ2-7; 7 nucleotides line up with TRBD1. The CDR3 extends over 14 amino acids. J was trimmed by 5 bases and V by 7 bases; bases with no gene match: 11. CDR1 is SGHTA, CDR2 FQGNSA, per germline. CDR3 nucleotide sequence: TGTGCCAGCAAACTAGGAAGAGGGGGCCACGAGCAGTACTTC. Residues: CASKLGRGGHEQYF.

Only a few counts were recorded for this clonotype. The gene calls are TRBV7-6 and TRBJ1-1, with 7 bases that match TRBD1. CDR1 is SGHVS, CDR2 FNYEAQ, per germline. The trim removed 4 bases at V and 6 bases at J, leaving 5 bases unmatched. The CDR3 extends over 13 amino acids. CDR3 nucleotides: TGTGCCAGCAGCTATCACAGGGGCGCTGAAGCTTTCTTT. This codes for CASSYHRGAEAFF. Looking up the rest from reference TRBV7-6 and TRBJ1-1 gives the full variable domain: GAGVSQSPRYKVTKRGQDVALRCDPISGHVSLYWYRQALGQGPEFLTYFNYEAQQDKSGLPNDRFSAERPEGSISTLTIQRTEQRDSAMYRCASSYHRGAEAFFGQGTRLTVV.

The V call is TRBV7-2, the J call TRBJ2-5; tentative D call: TRBD1 (6 bases). CDR1 is SGHTA, CDR2 FQGNSA, per germline. Trimming took off 3 bases at V and 4 bases at J, with 15 bases between the two ends. There are 15 residues in the CDR3. The DNA of the CDR3 is TGTGCCAGCAGCTTCACGACAGGTGGGCGAGAGACCCAGTACTTC. This encodes CASSFTTGGRETQYF.

This clonotype came up a few times. The rearrangement links TRBV5-6 to TRBJ2-7, with D possibly being TRBD1 (6 bases). The length of the CDR3 is 14 residues. V lost 3 bases and J lost 3, with 13 bases in between. Germline CDR1 and CDR2: SGHDT and YYEEEE. The DNA for the CDR3 is TGTGCCAGCAGCTACAGGGATAGGCTCTACGAGCAGTACTTC. It specifies CASSYRDRLYEQYF.

This chain uses TRBV12-3 or TRBV12-4 with TRBJ2-7; D might be TRBD1 (6 bases). V was trimmed by 2 bases and J by 1 base, leaving 27 bases between them. The CDR3 is 20 amino acids. The CDR3 loop is CASSLKADRDMVEFSYEQYF. CDR3 DNA sequence: TGTGCCAGCAGTTTAAAGGCGGACCGGGACATGGTCGAGTTTTCCTACGAGCAGTACTTC.

This clonotype has a handful of counts. The J gene is TRBJ1-3, the V gene TRBV7-9, with a weak D call TRBD1 (5 bases). Trimming removed 3 bases at V and 5 bases at J, with 8 bases between. The length of the CDR3 is 13 residues. Per the germline V gene, CDR1 is SEHNR and CDR2 is FQNEAQ (reference sequence). CDR3 coding DNA: TGTGCCAGCAGCTTGAACAGGCGAAACACCATATATTTT. It codes for CASSLNRRNTIYF.